This TCR beta chain is drawn from a study of blood T cell repertoires in COVID-19. V lost 7 bases to trimming and J lost 1 base; unmatched junction nucleotides: 2. Germline V gene data show CDR1 as SQVTM and CDR2 as ANQGSEA. The CDR3 has 12 amino acids. The table came from immunoSEQ multiplex PCR; TCRdb's copy has only in-frame clones and leaves some out. The data hold about 120,000 clones, with roughly 85% observed a single time. In regard to this clone: This same CDR3 is encoded by further DNA sequences in the sample.

The receptor comes from a woman aged 80 or over with acute or convalescent COVID-19. This sequence joins TRBV29-1 and TRBJ1-1, with 8 bases lining up with TRBD1. The sequencing input was peripheral blood. In nucleotides, the CDR3 is TGCAGCGGCGACAGGGGGAACACTGAAGCTTTCTTT. Translation: CSGDRGNTEAFF.